This T cell receptor beta chain was obtained from a study of T cells in Graves' hyperthyroidism and ophthalmopathy. Study-wide background: Peripheral blood was collected at initial diagnosis, before any treatment. The study, taken as a whole, reports: The model made its ophthalmopathy prediction, and onset followed a median 6.5 months later. Most thyroid clonotypes with frequency above 0.001 were detected in blood.

The sample holds a few counts of this clonotype. What it binds is not known. The germline V gene has CDR1 SGHRS and CDR2 YFSETQ. The CDR3 has 14 residues. V was trimmed by 6 bases and J by 8 bases, leaving 20 bases between them. Inclusion characteristics of ophthalmopathy patients comprised a Clinical Activity Score of at least 3, a NOSPECS grade of at least 4, and duration under 3 months. It was RNA transcripts that yielded the amplified TCR beta CDR3 regions. Initially, a first-round RT-PCR of the TCR CDR3 employed the HTBI primer set. MiXCR was run by TCRdb on the multiplex PCR reads, yielding one entry per CDR3 protein. The repertoire includes 400,000 to 450,000 distinct CDR3 sequences, about 14% of them detected once, and roughly an eighth sits in the top ten.

This receptor was taken from a man aged 18 to 29 with Graves' ophthalmopathy. Sequencing was carried out using blood. This chain links TRBV5-1 with TRBJ2-5; D may be TRBD2 (8 bases). For the CDR3, the DNA is TGCGCCAGCACTACAATAGCGGGACAGAGTACCCAGTACTTC. Residues: CASTTIAGQSTQYF. Full variable domain (remainder filled in from reference TRBV5-1 and TRBJ2-5): KAGVTQTPRYLIKTRGQQVTLSCSPISGHRSVSWYQQTPGQGLQFLFEYFSETQRNKGNFPGRFSGRQFSNSRSEMNVSTLELGDSALYLCASTTIAGQSTQYFGPGTRLLVL.